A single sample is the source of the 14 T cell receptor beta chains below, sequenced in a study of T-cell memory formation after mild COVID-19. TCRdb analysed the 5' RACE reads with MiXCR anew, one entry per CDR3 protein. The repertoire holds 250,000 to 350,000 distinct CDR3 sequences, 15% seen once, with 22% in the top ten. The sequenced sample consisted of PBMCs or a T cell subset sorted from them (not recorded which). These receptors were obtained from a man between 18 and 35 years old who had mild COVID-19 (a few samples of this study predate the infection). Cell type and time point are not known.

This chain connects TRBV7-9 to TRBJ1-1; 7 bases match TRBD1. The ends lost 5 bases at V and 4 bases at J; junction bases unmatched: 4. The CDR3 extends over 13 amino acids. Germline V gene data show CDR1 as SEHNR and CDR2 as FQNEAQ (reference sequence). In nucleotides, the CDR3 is TGTGCCAGCAGCAACACAGGGGCCACTGAAGCTTTCTTT. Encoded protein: CASSNTGATEAFF.

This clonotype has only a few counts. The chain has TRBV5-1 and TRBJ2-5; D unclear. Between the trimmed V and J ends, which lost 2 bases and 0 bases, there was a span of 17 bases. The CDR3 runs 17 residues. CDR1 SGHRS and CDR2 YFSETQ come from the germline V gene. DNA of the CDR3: TGCGCCAGCAGCTTCTACCCGGGCAGGTCTAACCAAGAGACCCAGTACTTC. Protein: CASSFYPGRSNQETQYF. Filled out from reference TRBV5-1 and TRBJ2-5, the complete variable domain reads KAGVTQTPRYLIKTRGQQVTLSCSPISGHRSVSWYQQTPGQGLQFLFEYFSETQRNKGNFPGRFSGRQFSNSRSEMNVSTLELGDSALYLCASSFYPGRSNQETQYFGPGTRLLVL.

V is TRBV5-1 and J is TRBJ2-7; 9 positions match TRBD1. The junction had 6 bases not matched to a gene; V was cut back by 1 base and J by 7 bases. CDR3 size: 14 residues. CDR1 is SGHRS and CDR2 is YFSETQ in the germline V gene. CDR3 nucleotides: TGCGCCAGCAGCTTGCCGACAGGGGGTGGGGAGCAGTACTTC. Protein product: CASSLPTGGGEQYF.

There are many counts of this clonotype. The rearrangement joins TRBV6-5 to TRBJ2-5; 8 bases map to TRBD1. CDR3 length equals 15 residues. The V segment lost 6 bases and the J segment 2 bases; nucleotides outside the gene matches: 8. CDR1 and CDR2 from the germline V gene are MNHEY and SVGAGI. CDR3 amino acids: CASSRRGTGQETQYF. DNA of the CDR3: TGTGCCAGCAGCCGTCGCGGGACAGGACAAGAGACCCAGTACTTC.

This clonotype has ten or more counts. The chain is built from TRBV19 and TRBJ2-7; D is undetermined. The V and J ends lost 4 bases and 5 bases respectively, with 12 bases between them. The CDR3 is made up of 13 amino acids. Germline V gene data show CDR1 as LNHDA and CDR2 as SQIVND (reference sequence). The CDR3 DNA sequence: TGTGCCAGTAGTAGGTCTCGGGTCCACGAGCAGTACTTC. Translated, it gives CASSRSRVHEQYF.

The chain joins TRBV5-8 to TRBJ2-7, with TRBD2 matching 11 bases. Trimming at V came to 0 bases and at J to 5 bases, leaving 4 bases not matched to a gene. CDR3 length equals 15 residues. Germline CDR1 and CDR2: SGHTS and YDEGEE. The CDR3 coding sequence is TGTGCCAGCAGCTTGGAACTAGCGGGAGCACACGAGCAGTACTTC. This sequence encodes CASSLELAGAHEQYF.

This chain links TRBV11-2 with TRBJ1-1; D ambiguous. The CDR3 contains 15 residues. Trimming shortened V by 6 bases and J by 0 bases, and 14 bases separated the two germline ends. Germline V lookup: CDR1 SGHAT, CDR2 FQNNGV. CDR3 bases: TGTGCCAGCAGTCTTAATAGCGTCCTGAACACTGAAGCTTTCTTT. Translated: CASSLNSVLNTEAFF.

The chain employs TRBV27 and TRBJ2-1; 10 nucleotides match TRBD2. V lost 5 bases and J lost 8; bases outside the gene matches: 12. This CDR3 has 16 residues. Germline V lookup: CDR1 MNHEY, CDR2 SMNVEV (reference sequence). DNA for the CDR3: TGTGCCAGCAGTACCCGGACTAGCGGCCGATTTGATGAGCAGTTCTTC. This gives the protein CASSTRTSGRFDEQFF.

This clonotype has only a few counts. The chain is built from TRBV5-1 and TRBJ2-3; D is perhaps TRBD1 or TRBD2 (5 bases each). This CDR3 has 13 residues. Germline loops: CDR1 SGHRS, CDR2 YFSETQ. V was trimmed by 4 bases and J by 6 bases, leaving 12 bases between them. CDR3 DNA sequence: TGCGCCAGCAGCCCATGGGGGAGTGATACGCAGTATTTT. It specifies CASSPWGSDTQYF. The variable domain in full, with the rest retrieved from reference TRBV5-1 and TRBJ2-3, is KAGVTQTPRYLIKTRGQQVTLSCSPISGHRSVSWYQQTPGQGLQFLFEYFSETQRNKGNFPGRFSGRQFSNSRSEMNVSTLELGDSALYLCASSPWGSDTQYFGPGTRLTVL.

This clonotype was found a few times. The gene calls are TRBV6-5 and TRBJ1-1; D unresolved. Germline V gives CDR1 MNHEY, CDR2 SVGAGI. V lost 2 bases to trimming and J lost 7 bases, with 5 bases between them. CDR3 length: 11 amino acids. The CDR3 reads CASSYGFEAFF. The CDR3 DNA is TGTGCCAGCAGTTACGGCTTTGAAGCTTTCTTT.

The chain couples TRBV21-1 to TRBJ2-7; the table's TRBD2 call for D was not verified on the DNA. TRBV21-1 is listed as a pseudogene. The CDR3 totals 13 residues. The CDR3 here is CASSGGPTYEQYV. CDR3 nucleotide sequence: TGTGCCAGCAGCGGAGGCCCTACCTACGAGCAGTACGTC.

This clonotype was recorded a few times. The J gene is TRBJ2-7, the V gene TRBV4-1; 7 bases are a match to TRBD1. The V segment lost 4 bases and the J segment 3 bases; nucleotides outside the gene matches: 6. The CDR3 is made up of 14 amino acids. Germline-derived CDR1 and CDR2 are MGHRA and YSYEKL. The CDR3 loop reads CASSPSTGIYEQYV. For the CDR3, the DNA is TGCGCCAGCAGCCCCTCGACAGGGATCTACGAGCAGTACGTC.

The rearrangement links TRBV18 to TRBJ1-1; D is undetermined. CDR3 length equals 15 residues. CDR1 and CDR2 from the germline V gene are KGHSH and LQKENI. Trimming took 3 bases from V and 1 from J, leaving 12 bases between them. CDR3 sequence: CASSPDTIPNTEAFF. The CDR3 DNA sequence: TGTGCCAGCTCACCTGACACCATCCCGAACACTGAAGCTTTCTTT.

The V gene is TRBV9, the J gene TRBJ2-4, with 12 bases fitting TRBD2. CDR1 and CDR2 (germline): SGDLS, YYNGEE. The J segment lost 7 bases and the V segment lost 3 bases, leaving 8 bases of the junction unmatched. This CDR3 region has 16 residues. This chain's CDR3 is CASSARTSGDWNIQYF. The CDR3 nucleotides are TGTGCCAGCAGCGCCCGGACTAGCGGGGATTGGAACATTCAGTACTTC.